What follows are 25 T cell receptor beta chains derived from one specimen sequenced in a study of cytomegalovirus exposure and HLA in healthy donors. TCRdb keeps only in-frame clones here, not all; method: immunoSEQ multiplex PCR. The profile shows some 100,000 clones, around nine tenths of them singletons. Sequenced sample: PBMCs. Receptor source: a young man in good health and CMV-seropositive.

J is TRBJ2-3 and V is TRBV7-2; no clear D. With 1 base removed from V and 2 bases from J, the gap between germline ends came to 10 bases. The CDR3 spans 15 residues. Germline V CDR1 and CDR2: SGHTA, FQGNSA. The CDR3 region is CASSLGPRITDTQYF. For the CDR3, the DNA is TGTGCCAGCAGCTTAGGCCCTAGGATCACAGATACGCAGTATTTT.

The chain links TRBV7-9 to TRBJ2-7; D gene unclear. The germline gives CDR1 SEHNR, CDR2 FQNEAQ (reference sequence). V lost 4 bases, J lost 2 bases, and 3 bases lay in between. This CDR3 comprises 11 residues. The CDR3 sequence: CASSSTYEQYF. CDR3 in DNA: TGTGCCAGCAGCTCCACCTACGAGCAGTACTTC.

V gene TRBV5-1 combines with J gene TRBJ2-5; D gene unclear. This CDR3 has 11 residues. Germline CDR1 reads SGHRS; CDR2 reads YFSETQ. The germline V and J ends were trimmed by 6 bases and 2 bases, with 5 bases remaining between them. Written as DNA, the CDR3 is TGCGCCAGCATCCATCAAGAGACCCAGTACTTC. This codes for CASIHQETQYF. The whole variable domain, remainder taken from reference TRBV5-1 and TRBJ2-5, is KAGVTQTPRYLIKTRGQQVTLSCSPISGHRSVSWYQQTPGQGLQFLFEYFSETQRNKGNFPGRFSGRQFSNSRSEMNVSTLELGDSALYLCASIHQETQYFGPGTRLLVL.

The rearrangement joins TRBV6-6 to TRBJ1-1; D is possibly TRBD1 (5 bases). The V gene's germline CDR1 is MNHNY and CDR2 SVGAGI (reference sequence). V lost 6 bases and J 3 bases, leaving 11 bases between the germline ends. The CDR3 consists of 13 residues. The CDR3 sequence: CASSLTGYTEAFF. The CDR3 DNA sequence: TGTGCCAGCAGCCTCACAGGTTACACTGAAGCTTTCTTT.

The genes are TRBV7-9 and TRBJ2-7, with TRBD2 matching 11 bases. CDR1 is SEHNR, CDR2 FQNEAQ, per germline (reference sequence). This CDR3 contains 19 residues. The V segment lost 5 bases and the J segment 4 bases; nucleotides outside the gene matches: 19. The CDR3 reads CASSLPSSGGTRLSYEQYF. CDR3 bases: TGTGCCAGCAGCCTCCCGTCTAGCGGGGGGACCCGCCTTTCATACGAGCAGTACTTC.

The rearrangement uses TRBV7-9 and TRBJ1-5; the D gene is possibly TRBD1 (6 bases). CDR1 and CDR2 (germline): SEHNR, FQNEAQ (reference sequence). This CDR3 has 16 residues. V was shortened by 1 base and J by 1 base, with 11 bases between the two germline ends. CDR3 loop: CASSLDTGLSNQPQHF. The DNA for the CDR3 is TGTGCCAGCAGCTTAGATACAGGGCTGAGCAATCAGCCCCAGCATTTT.

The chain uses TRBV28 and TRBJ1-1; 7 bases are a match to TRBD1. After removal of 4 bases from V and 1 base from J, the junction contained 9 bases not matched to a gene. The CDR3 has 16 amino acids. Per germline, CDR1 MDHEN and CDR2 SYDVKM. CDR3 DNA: TGTGCCAGCAGTTGGGCCCGACAGGGAAAGAACACTGAAGCTTTCTTT. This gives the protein CASSWARQGKNTEAFF.

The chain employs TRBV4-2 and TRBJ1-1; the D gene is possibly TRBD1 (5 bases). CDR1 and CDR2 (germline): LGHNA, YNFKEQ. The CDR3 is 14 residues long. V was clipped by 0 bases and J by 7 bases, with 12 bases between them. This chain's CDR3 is CASSQEGGAFEAFF. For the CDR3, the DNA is TGTGCCAGCAGCCAAGAAGGTGGGGCGTTTGAAGCTTTCTTT.

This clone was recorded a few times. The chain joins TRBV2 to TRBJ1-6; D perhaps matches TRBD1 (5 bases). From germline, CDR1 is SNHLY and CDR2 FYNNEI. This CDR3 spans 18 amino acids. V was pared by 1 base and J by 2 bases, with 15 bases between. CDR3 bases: TGTGCCAGCAGTGAAGGAAGCCCAGGGCGCCCCTATAATTCACCCCTCCACTTT. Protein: CASSEGSPGRPYNSPLHF.

CDR3 sequence reads: CASSFLPGLAGGTYEQYF. The DNA of the CDR3 is TGTGCCAGCAGCTTTCTACCCGGACTAGCGGGGGGTACCTACGAGCAGTACTTC. V usage is TRBV7-2 and J usage is TRBJ2-7; 14 nucleotides line up with TRBD2. J was trimmed by 2 bases and V by 3 bases; bases with no gene match: 9. The CDR3 spans 18 residues. CDR1 is SGHTA and CDR2 is FQGNSA in the germline V gene.

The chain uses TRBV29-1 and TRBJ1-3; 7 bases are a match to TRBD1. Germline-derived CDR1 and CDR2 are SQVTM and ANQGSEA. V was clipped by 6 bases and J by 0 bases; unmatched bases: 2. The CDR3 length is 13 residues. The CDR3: CSVTGLSGNTIYF. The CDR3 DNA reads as TGCAGCGTGACAGGGCTCTCTGGAAACACCATATATTTT.

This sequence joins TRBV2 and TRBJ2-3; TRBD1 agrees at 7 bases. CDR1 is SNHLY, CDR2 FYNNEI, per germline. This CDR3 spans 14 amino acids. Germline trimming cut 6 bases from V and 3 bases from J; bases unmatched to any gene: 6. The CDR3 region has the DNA TGTGCCAGCAGCTGGGACAGACCAACAGATACGCAGTATTTT. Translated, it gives CASSWDRPTDTQYF.

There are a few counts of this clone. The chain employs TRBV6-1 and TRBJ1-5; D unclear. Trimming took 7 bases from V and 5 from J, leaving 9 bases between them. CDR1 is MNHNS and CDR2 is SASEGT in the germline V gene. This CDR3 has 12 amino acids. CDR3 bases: TGTGCCAGCAACGGAGCGCATCAGCCCCAGCATTTT. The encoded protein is CASNGAHQPQHF.

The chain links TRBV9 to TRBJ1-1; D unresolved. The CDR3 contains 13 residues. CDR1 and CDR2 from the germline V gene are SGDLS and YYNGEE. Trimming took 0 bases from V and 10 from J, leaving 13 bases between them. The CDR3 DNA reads TGTGCCAGCAGCGTAGCTCAGGATCCTGGAGCTTTCTTT. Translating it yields CASSVAQDPGAFF. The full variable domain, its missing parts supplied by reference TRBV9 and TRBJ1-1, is DSGVTQTPKHLITATGQRVTLRCSPRSGDLSVYWYQQSLDQGLQFLIQYYNGEERAKGNILERFSAQQFPDLHSELNLSSLELGDSALYFCASSVAQDPGAFFGQGTRLTVV.

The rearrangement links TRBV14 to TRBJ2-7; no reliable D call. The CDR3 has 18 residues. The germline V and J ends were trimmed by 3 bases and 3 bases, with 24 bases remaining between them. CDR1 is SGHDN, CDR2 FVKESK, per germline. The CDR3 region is CASSQAPVVSRRLYEQYF. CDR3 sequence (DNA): TGTGCCAGCAGCCAGGCCCCGGTGGTCAGCAGACGACTCTACGAGCAGTACTTC.

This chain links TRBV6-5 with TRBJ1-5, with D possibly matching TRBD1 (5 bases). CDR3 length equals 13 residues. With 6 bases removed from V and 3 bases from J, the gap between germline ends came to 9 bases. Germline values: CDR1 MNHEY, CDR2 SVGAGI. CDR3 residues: CASRMGPNQPQHF. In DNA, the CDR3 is TGTGCCAGCAGGATGGGGCCCAATCAGCCCCAGCATTTT.

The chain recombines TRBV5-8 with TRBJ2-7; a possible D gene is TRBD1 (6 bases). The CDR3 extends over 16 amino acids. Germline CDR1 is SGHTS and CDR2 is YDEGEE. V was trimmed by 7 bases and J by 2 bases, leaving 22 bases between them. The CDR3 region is CASSRNRVTRAYEQYF. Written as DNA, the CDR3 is TGTGCCAGCTCCCGAAACAGGGTAACGAGGGCCTACGAGCAGTACTTC.

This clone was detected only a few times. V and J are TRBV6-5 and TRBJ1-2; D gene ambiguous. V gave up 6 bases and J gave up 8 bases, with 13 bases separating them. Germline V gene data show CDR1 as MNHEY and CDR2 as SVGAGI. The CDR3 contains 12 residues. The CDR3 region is CASRPPAGGYTF. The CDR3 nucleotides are TGTGCCAGCAGACCTCCGGCAGGAGGCTACACCTTC.

DNA for the CDR3: TGTGCCAGCAGCCTGGACCGTATCAGCTCCTATAATTCACCCCTCCACTTT. It translates to CASSLDRISSYNSPLHF. V usage is TRBV5-5 and J usage is TRBJ1-6; D is uncertain. V lost 4 bases, J lost 0 bases, and 14 bases lay in between. Germline CDR1 is SGHKS and CDR2 is YYEKEE (reference sequence). The CDR3 is 17 residues long.

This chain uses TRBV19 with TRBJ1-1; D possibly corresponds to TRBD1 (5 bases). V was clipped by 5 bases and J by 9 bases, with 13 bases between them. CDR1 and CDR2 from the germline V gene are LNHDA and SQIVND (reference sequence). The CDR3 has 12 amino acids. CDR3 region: CASSRRDFKAFF. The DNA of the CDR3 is TGTGCCAGTAGTCGACGGGACTTCAAAGCTTTCTTT. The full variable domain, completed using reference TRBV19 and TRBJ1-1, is DGGITQSPKYLFRKEGQNVTLSCEQNLNHDAMYWYRQDPGQGLRLIYYSQIVNDFQKGDIAEGYSVSREKKESFPLTVTSAQKNPTAFYLCASSRRDFKAFFGQGTRLTVV.

CDR3 protein: CASSVAEGRGEQFF. The CDR3 DNA is TGTGCCAGCAGCGTAGCTGAGGGAAGGGGGGAGCAGTTCTTC. The chain carries TRBV9 and TRBJ2-1; TRBD1 is a possible D gene (6 bases). V gave up 0 bases and J gave up 10 bases, with 14 bases separating them. Germline V gene sequence: CDR1 SGDLS, CDR2 YYNGEE. The CDR3 spans 14 residues.

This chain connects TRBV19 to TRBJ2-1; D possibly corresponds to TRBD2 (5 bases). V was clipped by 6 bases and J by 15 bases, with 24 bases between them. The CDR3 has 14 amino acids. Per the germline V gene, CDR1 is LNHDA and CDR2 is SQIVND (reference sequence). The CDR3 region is CASSRELVSEGRFF. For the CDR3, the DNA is TGTGCCAGTAGCCGGGAACTAGTTTCTGAAGGGCGGTTCTTC.

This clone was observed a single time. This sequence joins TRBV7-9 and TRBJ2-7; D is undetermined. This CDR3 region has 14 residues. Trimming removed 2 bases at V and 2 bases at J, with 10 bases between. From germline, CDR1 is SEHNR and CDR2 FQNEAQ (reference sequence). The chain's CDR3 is CASSLTGVTYEQYF. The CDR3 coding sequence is TGTGCCAGCAGCTTAACCGGTGTCACCTACGAGCAGTACTTC.

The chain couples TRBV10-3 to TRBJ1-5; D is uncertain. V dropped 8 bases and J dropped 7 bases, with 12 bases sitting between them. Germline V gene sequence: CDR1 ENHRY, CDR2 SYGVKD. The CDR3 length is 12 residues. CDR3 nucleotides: TGTGCCATCGGTTTGGAGTCCCAGCCCCAGCATTTT. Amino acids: CAIGLESQPQHF.

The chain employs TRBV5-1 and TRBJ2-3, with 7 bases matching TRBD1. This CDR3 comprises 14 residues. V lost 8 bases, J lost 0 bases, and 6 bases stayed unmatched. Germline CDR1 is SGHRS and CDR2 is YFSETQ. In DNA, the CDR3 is TGCGCCAGTAGACAGGGCGCTAGCACAGATACGCAGTATTTT. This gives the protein CASRQGASTDTQYF.